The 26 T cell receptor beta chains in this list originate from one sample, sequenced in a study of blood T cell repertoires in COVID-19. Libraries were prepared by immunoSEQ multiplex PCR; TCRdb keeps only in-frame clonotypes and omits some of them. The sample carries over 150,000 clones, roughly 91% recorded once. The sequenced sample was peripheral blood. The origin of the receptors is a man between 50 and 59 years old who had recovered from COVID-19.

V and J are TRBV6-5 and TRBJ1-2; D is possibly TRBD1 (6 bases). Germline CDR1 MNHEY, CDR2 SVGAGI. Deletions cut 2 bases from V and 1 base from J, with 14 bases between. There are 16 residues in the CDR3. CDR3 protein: CASSYGLGAGNYGYTF. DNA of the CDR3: TGTGCCAGCAGTTACGGTCTGGGGGCGGGTAACTATGGCTACACCTTC.

The CDR3 DNA is TGTGCCAGCAGCACCGAGAGCAGGGGGTATCCAGATACGCAGTATTTT. Translation gives CASSTESRGYPDTQYF. This chain connects TRBV16 to TRBJ2-3, with TRBD1 matching 7 bases. V trimming: 5 bases; J trimming: 4 bases; junction bases outside the gene matches: 12. CDR1 and CDR2 from the germline V gene are KGHSY and FQNENV. This CDR3 spans 16 amino acids. The whole variable domain, filled in from reference TRBV16 and TRBJ2-3, reads GEEVAQTPKHLVRGEGQKAKLYCAPIKGHSYVFWYQQVLKNEFKFLISFQNENVFDETGMPKERFSAKCLPNSPCSLEIQATKLEDSAVYFCASSTESRGYPDTQYFGPGTRLTVL.

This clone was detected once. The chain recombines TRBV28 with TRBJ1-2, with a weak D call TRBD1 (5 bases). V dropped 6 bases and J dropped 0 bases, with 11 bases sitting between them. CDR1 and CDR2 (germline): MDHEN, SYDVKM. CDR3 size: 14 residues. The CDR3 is CASREQATNYGYTF. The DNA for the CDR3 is TGTGCCAGCAGGGAACAGGCCACTAACTATGGCTACACCTTC.

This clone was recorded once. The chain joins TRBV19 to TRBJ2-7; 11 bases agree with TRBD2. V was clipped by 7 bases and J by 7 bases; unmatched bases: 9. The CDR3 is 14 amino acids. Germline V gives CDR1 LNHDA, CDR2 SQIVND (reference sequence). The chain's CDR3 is CASKTTGLADEQYF. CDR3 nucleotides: TGTGCCAGTAAAACCACGGGACTAGCGGATGAGCAGTACTTC. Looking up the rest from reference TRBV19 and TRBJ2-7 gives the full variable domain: DGGITQSPKYLFRKEGQNVTLSCEQNLNHDAMYWYRQDPGQGLRLIYYSQIVNDFQKGDIAEGYSVSREKKESFPLTVTSAQKNPTAFYLCASKTTGLADEQYFGPGTRLTVT.

CDR3 loop: CATSREGRGRSSYNEQFF. The CDR3, as DNA: TGTGCCACCAGCAGAGAAGGTAGGGGCAGAAGCTCCTACAATGAGCAGTTCTTC. The chain couples TRBV15 to TRBJ2-1; possible D gene TRBD1, 5 bases. Trimming cost V 0 bases and J 0 bases, with 15 bases left between them. The CDR3 runs to 18 residues. From germline, CDR1 is LNHNV and CDR2 YYDKDF (reference sequence).

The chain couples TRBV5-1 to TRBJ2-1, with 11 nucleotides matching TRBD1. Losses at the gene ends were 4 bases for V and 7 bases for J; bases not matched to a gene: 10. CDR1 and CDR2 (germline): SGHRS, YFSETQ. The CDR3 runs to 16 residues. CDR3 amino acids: CASSMGQGVQGNEQFF. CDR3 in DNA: TGCGCCAGCAGCATGGGACAGGGGGTTCAGGGGAATGAGCAGTTCTTC.

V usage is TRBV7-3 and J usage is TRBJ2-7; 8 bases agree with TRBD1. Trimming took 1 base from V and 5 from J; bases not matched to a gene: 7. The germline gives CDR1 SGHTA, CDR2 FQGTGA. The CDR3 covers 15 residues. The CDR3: CASSLNGQGGHEQYF. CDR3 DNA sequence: TGTGCCAGCAGCTTAAACGGACAGGGCGGCCACGAGCAGTACTTC.

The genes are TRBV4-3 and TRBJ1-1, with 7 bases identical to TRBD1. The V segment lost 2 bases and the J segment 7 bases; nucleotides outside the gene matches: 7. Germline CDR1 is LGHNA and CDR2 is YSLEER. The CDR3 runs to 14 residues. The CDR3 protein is CASSQSPRDSEAFF. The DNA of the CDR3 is TGCGCCAGCAGCCAATCCCCCAGGGACAGTGAAGCTTTCTTT.

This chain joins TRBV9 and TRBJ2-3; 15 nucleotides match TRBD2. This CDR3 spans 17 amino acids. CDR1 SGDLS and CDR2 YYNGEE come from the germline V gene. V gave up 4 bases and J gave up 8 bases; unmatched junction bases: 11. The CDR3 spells CASSPGTSGGSQGTQYF. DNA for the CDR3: TGTGCCAGCAGCCCTGGGACTAGCGGGGGGTCACAAGGTACGCAGTATTTT.

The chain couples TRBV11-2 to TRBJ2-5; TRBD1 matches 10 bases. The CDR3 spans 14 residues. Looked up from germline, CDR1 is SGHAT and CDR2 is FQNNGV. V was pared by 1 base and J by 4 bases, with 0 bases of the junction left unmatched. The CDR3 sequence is CASSLGTGGETQYF. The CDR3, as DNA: TGTGCCAGCAGCTTAGGGACAGGGGGAGAGACCCAGTACTTC.

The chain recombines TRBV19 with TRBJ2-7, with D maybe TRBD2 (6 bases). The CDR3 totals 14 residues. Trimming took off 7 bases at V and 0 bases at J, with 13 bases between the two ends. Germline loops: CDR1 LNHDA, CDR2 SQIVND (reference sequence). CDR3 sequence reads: CASKVGGTSYEQYF. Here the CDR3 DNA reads TGTGCCAGTAAGGTCGGCGGGACCTCCTACGAGCAGTACTTC.

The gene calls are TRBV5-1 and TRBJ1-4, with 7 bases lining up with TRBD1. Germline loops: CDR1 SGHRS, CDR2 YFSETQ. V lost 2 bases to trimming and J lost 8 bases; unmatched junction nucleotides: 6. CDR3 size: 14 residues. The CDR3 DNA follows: TGCGCCAGCAGCTTAGTGGGACAGCAAGAAAAACTGTTTTTT. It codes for CASSLVGQQEKLFF.

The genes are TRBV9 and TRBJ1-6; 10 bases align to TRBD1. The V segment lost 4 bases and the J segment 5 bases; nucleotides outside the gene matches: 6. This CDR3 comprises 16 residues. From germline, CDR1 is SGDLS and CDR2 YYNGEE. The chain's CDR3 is CASSQGQGTHNSPLHF. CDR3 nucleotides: TGTGCCAGCAGCCAGGGACAGGGGACCCATAATTCACCCCTCCACTTT.

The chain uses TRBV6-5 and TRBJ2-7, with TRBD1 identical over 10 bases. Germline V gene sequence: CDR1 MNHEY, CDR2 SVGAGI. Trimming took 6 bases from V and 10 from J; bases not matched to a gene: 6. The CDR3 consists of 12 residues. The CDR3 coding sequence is TGTGCCAGCAGACCGACAGGGGGCGGACAGTACTTC. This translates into CASRPTGGGQYF.

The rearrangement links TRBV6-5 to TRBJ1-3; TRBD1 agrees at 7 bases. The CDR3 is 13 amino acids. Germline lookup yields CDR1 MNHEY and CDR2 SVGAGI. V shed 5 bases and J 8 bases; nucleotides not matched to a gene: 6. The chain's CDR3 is CASSLYRGDTIYF. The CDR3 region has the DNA TGTGCCAGCAGTCTCTACAGGGGAGACACCATATATTTT.

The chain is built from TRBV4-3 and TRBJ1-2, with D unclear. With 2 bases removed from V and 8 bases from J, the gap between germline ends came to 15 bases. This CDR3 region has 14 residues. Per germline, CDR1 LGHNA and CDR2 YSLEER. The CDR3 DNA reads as TGCGCCAGCAGCCAAAACCTTGAGCTATGGGGCTACACCTTC. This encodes CASSQNLELWGYTF.

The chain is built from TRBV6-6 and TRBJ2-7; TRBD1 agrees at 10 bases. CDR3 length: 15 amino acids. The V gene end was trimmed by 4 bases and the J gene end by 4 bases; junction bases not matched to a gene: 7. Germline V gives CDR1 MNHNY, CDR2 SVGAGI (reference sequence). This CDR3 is CASSSTGTGVYEQYF. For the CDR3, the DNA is TGTGCCAGCAGTTCCACCGGGACAGGGGTATACGAGCAGTACTTC.

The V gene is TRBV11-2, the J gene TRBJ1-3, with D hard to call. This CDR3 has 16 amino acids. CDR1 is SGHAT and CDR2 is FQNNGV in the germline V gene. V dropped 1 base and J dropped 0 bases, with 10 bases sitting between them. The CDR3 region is CASSLGPRGSGNTIYF. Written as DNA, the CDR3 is TGTGCCAGCAGCTTAGGGCCTAGAGGCTCTGGAAACACCATATATTTT.

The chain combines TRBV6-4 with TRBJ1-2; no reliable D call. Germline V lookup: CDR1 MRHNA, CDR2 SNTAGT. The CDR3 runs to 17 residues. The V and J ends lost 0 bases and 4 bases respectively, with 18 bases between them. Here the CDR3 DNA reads TGTGCCAGCAGTGACTCATGGGTTGAGGGTGGGGTCTATGGCTACACCTTC. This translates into CASSDSWVEGGVYGYTF.

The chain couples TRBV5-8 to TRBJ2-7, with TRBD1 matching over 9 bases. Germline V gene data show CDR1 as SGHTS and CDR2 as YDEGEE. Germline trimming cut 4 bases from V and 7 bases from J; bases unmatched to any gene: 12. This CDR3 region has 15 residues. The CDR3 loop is CASSPRGGQGWEQYF. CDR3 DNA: TGTGCCAGCAGCCCGCGTGGAGGACAGGGGTGGGAGCAGTACTTC.

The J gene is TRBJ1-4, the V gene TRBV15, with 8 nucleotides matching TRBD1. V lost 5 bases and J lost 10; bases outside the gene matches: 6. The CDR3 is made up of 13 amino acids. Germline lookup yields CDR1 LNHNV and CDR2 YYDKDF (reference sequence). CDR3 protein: CATSPDRVGKLFF. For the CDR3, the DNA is TGTGCCACCAGCCCGGACAGGGTCGGAAAACTGTTTTTT.

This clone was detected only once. The CDR3 sequence: CASSSGLTGANVLTF. CDR3 bases: TGTGCCAGCAGCTCAGGACTTACTGGGGCCAACGTCCTGACTTTC. The chain carries TRBV7-2 and TRBJ2-6; tentative D call: TRBD2 (5 bases). From germline, CDR1 is SGHTA and CDR2 FQGNSA. This CDR3 comprises 15 residues. V was trimmed by 4 bases and J by 2 bases, leaving 9 bases between them.

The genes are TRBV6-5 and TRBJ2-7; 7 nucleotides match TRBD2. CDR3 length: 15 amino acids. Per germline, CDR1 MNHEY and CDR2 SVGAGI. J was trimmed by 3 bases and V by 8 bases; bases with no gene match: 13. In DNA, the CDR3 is TGTGCCAGCGCCTTTGGGTGGCGGGAGAACTACGAGCAGTACTTC. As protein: CASAFGWRENYEQYF.

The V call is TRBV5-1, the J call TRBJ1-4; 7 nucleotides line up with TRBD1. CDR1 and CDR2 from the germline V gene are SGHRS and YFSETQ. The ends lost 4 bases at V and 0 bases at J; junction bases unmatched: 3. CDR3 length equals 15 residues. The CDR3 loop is CASSAGTATNEKLFF. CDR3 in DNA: TGCGCCAGCAGCGCCGGGACAGCAACTAATGAAAAACTGTTTTTT.

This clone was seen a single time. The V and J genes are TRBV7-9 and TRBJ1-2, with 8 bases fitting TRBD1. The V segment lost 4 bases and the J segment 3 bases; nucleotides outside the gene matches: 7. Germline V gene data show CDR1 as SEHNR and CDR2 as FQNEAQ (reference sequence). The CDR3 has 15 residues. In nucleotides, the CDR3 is TGTGCCAGCAGCTCAGGGGACAGGACCCACTATGGCTACACCTTC. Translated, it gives CASSSGDRTHYGYTF.

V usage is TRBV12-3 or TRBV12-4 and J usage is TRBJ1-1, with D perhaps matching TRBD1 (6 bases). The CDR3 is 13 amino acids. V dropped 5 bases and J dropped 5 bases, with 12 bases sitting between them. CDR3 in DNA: TGTGCCAGCAGTACAGGGTATAGTACTGAAGCTTTCTTT. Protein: CASSTGYSTEAFF.